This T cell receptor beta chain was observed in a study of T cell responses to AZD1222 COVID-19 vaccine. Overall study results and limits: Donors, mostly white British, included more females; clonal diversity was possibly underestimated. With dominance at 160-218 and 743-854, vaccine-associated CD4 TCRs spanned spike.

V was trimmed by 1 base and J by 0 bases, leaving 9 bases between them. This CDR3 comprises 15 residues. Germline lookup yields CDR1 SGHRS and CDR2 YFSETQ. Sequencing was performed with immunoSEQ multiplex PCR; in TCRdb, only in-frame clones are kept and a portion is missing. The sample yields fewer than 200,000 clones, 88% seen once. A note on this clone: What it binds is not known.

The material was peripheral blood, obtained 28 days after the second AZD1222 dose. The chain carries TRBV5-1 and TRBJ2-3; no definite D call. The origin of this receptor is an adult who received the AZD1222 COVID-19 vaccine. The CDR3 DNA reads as TGCGCCAGCAGCTTGTGGCAGACTAGCACAGATACGCAGTATTTT. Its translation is CASSLWQTSTDTQYF.